These 29 T cell receptor beta chains share one sample of origin, sequenced in a study of sequential checkpoint blockade in melanoma (dated by TCRdb to the late 2010s). The treatment or condition label corresponds to: randomized to nivolumab then ipilimumab (arm A) or the reverse (arm B). Library preparation used the immunoSEQ multiplex PCR assay. Not all clones reach the TCRdb copy of this immuneACCESS table, which keeps in-frame sequences only. Checked studies attribute under half of the gap to unresolved V genes and leave the rest unexplained. The sample table records around 16,000 clones; 85% to 95% of these occur just once. About a quarter of the sample is in the top ten clones. The sequenced sample was CD8+ T cells sorted from blood (inferred from file names), obtained from a patient given nivolumab and ipilimumab in sequence. These receptors were obtained from a human donor with melanoma.

The chain employs TRBV27 and TRBJ2-5, with D tentatively TRBD2 (6 bases). The J call is doubtful: the DNA matches TRBJ2-7 better. Germline lookup yields CDR1 MNHEY and CDR2 SMNVEV (reference sequence). The CDR3 has 14 residues. In nucleotides, the CDR3 is TGTGCCAGCAGCGTGGGGGGTTCCACCTACGAGCAGTACTTC. It translates to CASSVGGSTYEQYF.

The chain employs TRBV5-6 and TRBJ1-5; TRBD1 might be the D (5 bases). V was shortened by 1 base and J by 10 bases, with 21 bases between the two germline ends. The CDR3 is made up of 16 amino acids. Germline lookup yields CDR1 SGHDT and CDR2 YYEEEE. The CDR3 nucleotides are TGTGCCAGCAGCTTGAACCGGGACTCCTTTCTCCTTCCCCAGCATTTT. Translating gives CASSLNRDSFLLPQHF.

The chain carries TRBV9 and TRBJ1-6; the D gene is possibly TRBD1 (5 bases). V shed 0 bases and J shed 13 bases, with 11 bases lying between them. Germline V gene data show CDR1 as SGDLS and CDR2 as YYNGEE. The CDR3 runs to 13 residues. CDR3 sequence reads: CASSVGGGNPLHF. CDR3 bases: TGTGCCAGCAGCGTAGGGGGGGGGAATCCCCTCCACTTT.

V and J are TRBV19 and TRBJ2-3; 8 bases agree with TRBD2. Per germline, CDR1 LNHDA and CDR2 SQIVND (reference sequence). J lost 2 bases, V lost 1 base, and 5 bases had no gene match. The CDR3 runs 16 residues. CDR3 in DNA: TGTGCCAGTAGTATAGTGGGTAGCGGGAACACAGATACGCAGTATTTT. It encodes CASSIVGSGNTDTQYF.

J is TRBJ2-7 and V is TRBV29-1, with 8 bases aligning to TRBD2. The CDR3 extends over 13 amino acids. CDR1 SQVTM and CDR2 ANQGSEA come from the germline V gene. Germline trimming cut 5 bases from V and 0 bases from J; bases unmatched to any gene: 3. The CDR3 bases are TGCAGCGTTATAGCGGGACCCTCCTACGAGCAGTACTTC. Encoded protein: CSVIAGPSYEQYF.

V usage is TRBV28 and J usage is TRBJ1-2; D unclear. V lost 7 bases and J 2 bases, leaving 11 bases between the germline ends. CDR1 is MDHEN and CDR2 is SYDVKM in the germline V gene. The length of the CDR3 is 13 residues. The CDR3 loop reads CASTHGPNYGYTF. The CDR3 nucleotides read TGTGCCAGCACCCATGGGCCGAACTATGGCTACACCTTC.

This clone has a single count. The genes are TRBV9 and TRBJ1-1, with D unclear. Germline assignment: CDR1 SGDLS and CDR2 YYNGEE. Trimming cost V 0 bases and J 1 base, with 10 bases left between them. The CDR3 is made up of 15 amino acids. Written as DNA, the CDR3 is TGTGCCAGCAGCGTAGAGTTTCCGGGGAACACTGAAGCTTTCTTT. This encodes CASSVEFPGNTEAFF.

V and J are TRBV27 and TRBJ2-7, with D maybe TRBD2 (7 bases). The CDR3 has 20 amino acids. Per germline, CDR1 MNHEY and CDR2 SMNVEV (reference sequence). V lost 2 bases and J 2 bases, leaving 28 bases between the germline ends. The DNA for the CDR3 is TGTGCCAGCAGTTTAATAGGGGGGGCCGGAACAGGGCATTTTACCTACGAGCAGTACTTC. The encoded protein is CASSLIGGAGTGHFTYEQYF.

V usage is TRBV27 and J usage is TRBJ1-2, with D possibly being TRBD1 (5 bases). The CDR3 covers 14 residues. Trimming took off 5 bases at V and 7 bases at J, with 17 bases between the two ends. CDR1 is MNHEY and CDR2 is SMNVEV in the germline V gene (reference sequence). CDR3 sequence: CASSPGGGRSGYTF. The CDR3 coding sequence is TGTGCCAGCAGTCCCGGGGGGGGTCGGTCTGGCTACACCTTC.

V usage is TRBV19 and J usage is TRBJ1-1; D remains unclear. The CDR3 spans 13 residues. CDR1 is LNHDA, CDR2 SQIVND, per germline (reference sequence). The ends were cut back, 7 bases at V and 1 base at J, with 10 bases in the middle. CDR3 DNA: TGTGCCAGTACCGACATTGGGAACACTGAAGCTTTCTTT. Translation gives CASTDIGNTEAFF.

This chain connects TRBV29-1 to TRBJ2-1; D possibly corresponds to TRBD2 (6 bases). Per the germline V gene, CDR1 is SQVTM and CDR2 is ANQGSEA. The CDR3 sequence is 14 residues long. The V gene lost 3 bases and the J gene lost 0 bases, with 9 bases spanning the gap. CDR3 in DNA: TGCAGCGTTGATGGGGGGAGCTCCTACAATGAGCAGTTCTTC. Translated: CSVDGGSSYNEQFF.

This clone came up a few times. The chain combines TRBV19 with TRBJ2-7; 9 bases line up with TRBD1. J was trimmed by 3 bases and V by 10 bases; bases with no gene match: 10. This CDR3 spans 14 amino acids. Germline V gene lookup returns CDR1 LNHDA and CDR2 SQIVND (reference sequence). CDR3 nucleotide sequence: TGTGCCACCACACCGACAGGGGGAATCTACGAGCAGTACTTC. Its protein is CATTPTGGIYEQYF.

This clone was picked up one time. The rearrangement links TRBV29-1 to TRBJ2-7; TRBD2 matches at 10 bases. The CDR3 covers 13 residues. Germline CDR1 is SQVTM and CDR2 is ANQGSEA. V lost 8 bases to trimming and J lost 2 bases; unmatched junction nucleotides: 6. In nucleotides, the CDR3 is TGCAGCATCGCCGGGACTAGCGCCTACGAGCAGTACTTC. Translated, it gives CSIAGTSAYEQYF.

The chain recombines TRBV19 with TRBJ1-1; 8 nucleotides match TRBD1. V lost 0 bases, J lost 1 base, and 10 bases stayed unmatched. Germline-derived CDR1 and CDR2 are LNHDA and SQIVND (reference sequence). The CDR3 runs 18 residues. In DNA form, the CDR3 reads TGTGCCAGTAGTATAGATCCCCCGAGGACAGGGACGAACACTGAAGCTTTCTTT. This gives the protein CASSIDPPRTGTNTEAFF.

The chain recombines TRBV19 with TRBJ2-7; TRBD1 matches at 10 bases. CDR1 LNHDA and CDR2 SQIVND come from the germline V gene (reference sequence). V lost 8 bases, J lost 2 bases, and 0 bases stayed unmatched. The CDR3 sequence is 12 residues long. The CDR3 DNA sequence: TGTGCCAGTGGACAGGGGGCCTACGAGCAGTACTTC. Residues: CASGQGAYEQYF.

J is TRBJ2-7 and V is TRBV7-6; D possibly corresponds to TRBD1 (5 bases). Germline V gene sequence: CDR1 SGHVS, CDR2 FNYEAQ. The V end was cut by 3 bases, the J end by 5 bases, with 11 bases between. The CDR3 contains 13 residues. In DNA form, the CDR3 reads TGTGCCAGCAGCTTTGGCAGGGCCCACGAGCAGTACTTC. Translation: CASSFGRAHEQYF.

This chain's CDR3 is CASSLDRGPSEKLFF. DNA for the CDR3: TGTGCCAGCAGCTTAGACAGGGGGCCGTCGGAAAAACTGTTTTTT. The chain recombines TRBV11-1 with TRBJ1-4, with 9 nucleotides matching TRBD1. The junction had 5 bases not matched to a gene; V was cut back by 1 base and J by 8 bases. Germline CDR1 is SGHAT and CDR2 is FQDESV (reference sequence). The CDR3 has 15 residues.

This clone is a singleton in its sample. The CDR3 bases are TGCGCCAGCAGCCAAGTGACGCACACAGCTAACTATGGCTACACCTTC. It codes for CASSQVTHTANYGYTF. V gene TRBV4-3 combines with J gene TRBJ1-2; D is unclear. V was pared by 1 base and J by 0 bases, with 12 bases between. The CDR3 sequence is 16 residues long. Germline CDR1 LGHNA, CDR2 YSLEER.

The chain joins TRBV13 to TRBJ1-5; weak D call: TRBD1 (5 bases). With 5 bases removed from V and 2 bases from J, the gap between germline ends came to 10 bases. CDR1 and CDR2 from the germline V gene are PRHDT and FYEKMQ (reference sequence). The CDR3 is 14 amino acids. This CDR3 reads CASSRWGGNQPQHF. Written as DNA, the CDR3 is TGTGCCAGCAGCCGTTGGGGGGGCAATCAGCCCCAGCATTTT.

This clone was observed a handful of times. The V call is TRBV12-5, the J call TRBJ1-5; no clear D. The CDR3 totals 10 residues. Looked up from germline, CDR1 is LGHNT and CDR2 is FRNRAP. V lost 4 bases and J lost 9, with 4 bases in between. The CDR3 bases are TGTGCTAGTGGTTCCGGGCCCCAGCATTTT. It yields the protein CASGSGPQHF.

This clone was detected once. This sequence joins TRBV6-5 and TRBJ1-2; 9 bases fit TRBD1. The germline V gene encodes CDR1 MNHEY and CDR2 SVGAGI. V was clipped by 3 bases and J by 2 bases; unmatched bases: 4. The CDR3 covers 15 residues. CDR3 amino acids: CASSYLGTGNYGYTF. Written as DNA, the CDR3 is TGTGCCAGCAGTTATTTAGGGACAGGGAACTATGGCTACACCTTC.

The chain recombines TRBV5-1 with TRBJ1-1; 8 nucleotides line up with TRBD1. The trim removed 0 bases at V and 4 bases at J, leaving 2 bases unmatched. The CDR3 sequence is 14 residues long. Germline V gives CDR1 SGHRS, CDR2 YFSETQ. CDR3 bases: TGCGCCAGCAGCTTGGCGGACAGGGCCACTGAAGCTTTCTTT. Residues: CASSLADRATEAFF.

Details on this clone: The same CDR3 is also encoded by other DNA sequences in this sample. V is TRBV29-1 and J is TRBJ2-7, with 10 bases aligning to TRBD1. The CDR3 runs 13 residues. V trimming: 6 bases; J trimming: 7 bases; junction bases outside the gene matches: 9. Germline CDR1 and CDR2: SQVTM and ANQGSEA. DNA for the CDR3: TGCAGCGTCTCCGGGACAGGGGCGGGTGAGCAGTACTTC. It specifies CSVSGTGAGEQYF.

This sequence joins TRBV27 and TRBJ2-1; 7 bases fit TRBD2. Germline values: CDR1 MNHEY, CDR2 SMNVEV (reference sequence). The CDR3 sequence is 11 residues long. The junction had 4 bases not matched to a gene; V was cut back by 7 bases and J by 10 bases. The CDR3 nucleotides are TGTGCCAGCACGCTCGGGGGGGAGCAGTTCTTC. Residues: CASTLGGEQFF.

The chain links TRBV6-1 to TRBJ1-1; possible D gene TRBD1, 6 bases. Germline V gives CDR1 MNHNS, CDR2 SASEGT. V shed 4 bases and J shed 0 bases, with 12 bases lying between them. The CDR3 extends over 15 amino acids. In nucleotides, the CDR3 is TGTGCCAGCAGTGGTTGGGACACCCTGAACACTGAAGCTTTCTTT. Residues: CASSGWDTLNTEAFF.

The CDR3 sequence is CASSQERAGPYEQYF. The CDR3 bases are TGTGCCAGCAGCCAAGAACGGGCAGGGCCCTACGAGCAGTACTTC. The genes are TRBV4-2 and TRBJ2-7; D possibly corresponds to TRBD1 (5 bases). Germline values: CDR1 LGHNA, CDR2 YNFKEQ. The CDR3 consists of 15 residues. V dropped 0 bases and J dropped 2 bases, with 11 bases sitting between them.

This chain joins TRBV30 and TRBJ1-1, with D uncertain. The V gene lost 7 bases and the J gene lost 2 bases, with 14 bases spanning the gap. CDR1 is GTSNPN and CDR2 is SVGIG in the germline V gene (reference sequence). The CDR3 loop spans 13 amino acids. The CDR3 sequence: CAFSKRFNTEAFF. CDR3 in DNA: TGTGCCTTCTCAAAGAGATTTAACACTGAAGCTTTCTTT.

The chain couples TRBV29-1 to TRBJ1-1, with D perhaps matching TRBD1 (5 bases). The CDR3 spans 11 residues. CDR1 is SQVTM, CDR2 ANQGSEA, per germline. V was shortened by 8 bases and J by 4 bases, with 11 bases between the two germline ends. DNA of the CDR3: TGCAGCCCGGGGGTGGGCACTGAAGCTTTCTTT. This sequence encodes CSPGVGTEAFF. Full variable domain (missing parts from reference TRBV29-1 and TRBJ1-1): SAVISQKPSRDICQRGTSLTIQCQVDSQVTMMFWYRQQPGQSLTLIATANQGSEATYESGFVIDKFPISRPNLTFSTLTVSNMSPEDSSIYLCSPGVGTEAFFGQGTRLTVV.

The chain combines TRBV15 with TRBJ1-4; the match to TRBD1 covers 10 bases. Germline loops: CDR1 LNHNV, CDR2 YYDKDF (reference sequence). The CDR3 is 16 residues long. Trimming cost V 5 bases and J 5 bases; bases outside gene matches: 8. CDR3 coding DNA: TGTGCCACCAGCCCGGGGGACAGGGGACCGAATGAAAAACTGTTTTTT. It yields the protein CATSPGDRGPNEKLFF.